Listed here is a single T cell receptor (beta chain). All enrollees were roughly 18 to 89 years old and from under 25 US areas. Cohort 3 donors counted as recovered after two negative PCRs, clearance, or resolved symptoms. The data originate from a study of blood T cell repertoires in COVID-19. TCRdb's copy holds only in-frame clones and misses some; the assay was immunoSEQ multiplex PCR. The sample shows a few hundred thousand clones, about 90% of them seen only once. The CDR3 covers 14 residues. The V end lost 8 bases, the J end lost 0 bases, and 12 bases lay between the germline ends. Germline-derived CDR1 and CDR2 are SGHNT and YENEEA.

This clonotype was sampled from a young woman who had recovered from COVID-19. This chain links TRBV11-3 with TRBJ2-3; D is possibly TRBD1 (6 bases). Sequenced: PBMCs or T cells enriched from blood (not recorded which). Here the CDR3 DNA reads TGTGCCAGCTCCCCTGGGGGCAGCACAGATACGCAGTATTTT. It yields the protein CASSPGGSTDTQYF. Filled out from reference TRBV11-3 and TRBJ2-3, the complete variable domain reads EAGVVQSPRYKIIEKKQPVAFWCNPISGHNTLYWYLQNLGQGPELLIRYENEEAVDDSQLPKDRFSAERLKGVDSTLKIQPAELGDSAVYLCASSPGGSTDTQYFGPGTRLTVL.